In its sample, the clone carrying this TCR beta chain was seen a few times. Its matching antigen is unknown. V was trimmed by 0 bases and J by 4 bases, leaving 13 bases between them. The CDR3 covers 16 residues. Germline loops: CDR1 LNHDA, CDR2 SQIVND (reference sequence). The data were obtained in a study of early T cells in non-severe SARS-CoV-2 infection. One entry per CDR3 protein, called by TCRdb with MiXCR from the 5' RACE reads. This repertoire shows about 77,000 distinct CDR3 sequences, roughly a sixth found once; its top ten account for less than 3.5%. Points from the study as a whole: Matching with VDJdb favored anti-spike CD8 responses (missing private and CD4 specificities).

The chain employs TRBV19 and TRBJ1-5, with D tentatively TRBD1 (5 bases). This TCR came from an adult who was a healthcare worker with PCR-confirmed SARS-CoV-2 infection or an uninfected control (not recorded which). The material sequenced was whole blood. CDR3 sequence: CASSIEGGWANQPQHF. In DNA, the CDR3 is TGTGCCAGTAGTATAGAGGGGGGATGGGCGAATCAGCCCCAGCATTTT.